This T cell receptor (beta chain) comes out of a study of T-cell memory formation after mild COVID-19. Study observations and caveats: CD4+ contracting clones were mainly CM and EM; CD8+ ones, EMRA.

This clonotype was recorded a few times. The target antigen is unknown. V was pared by 8 bases and J by 6 bases, with 16 bases between. Germline CDR1 and CDR2: SGHAT and FQNNGV. The CDR3 length is 14 residues. TCRdb re-called the 5' RACE reads with MiXCR, one entry per CDR3 protein. The sample holds about 390,000 distinct CDR3 sequences, approximately 16% seen once. This clonotype originated in a man aged 18-30 years who had mild COVID-19 (a few samples of this study predate the infection). Cell type and time point are not known. The chain is built from TRBV11-2 and TRBJ2-2, with D perhaps TRBD2 (6 bases). The sequenced material came from PBMCs or a T cell subset sorted from them (not recorded which). In DNA form, the CDR3 reads TGTGCCAGCCGTTGGGGGGTATTAGCCGGGGAGCTGTTTTTT. Translating gives CASRWGVLAGELFF.